The 6 T cell receptor beta chains listed next were all sequenced from one sample in a study of vaccination and CD4 T cells after COVID-19. Sequence data for DNA of cultured CD4+ T cells were generated by the Oncomine TCR Beta short-read assay. TCRdb ran MiXCR on the PCR reads and lists one entry per CDR3 protein. In the table there are roughly 4,900 distinct CDR3 sequences, approximately 45% of which are singletons. The treatment denotes: roughly 11-day PBMC culture with coronavirus spike peptide pools or control peptides (ViraFEST assay). The antigens for these receptors are not known. The material sequenced was CD4+ T cells from blood, cultured in vitro. The receptor set was obtained from a human donor who had recovered from COVID-19.

The rearrangement links TRBV7-2 to TRBJ2-5, with D hard to call. The V end was cut by 5 bases, the J end by 5 bases, with 12 bases between. Germline CDR1 and CDR2: SGHTA and FQGNSA. The CDR3 loop spans 13 amino acids. The CDR3 coding sequence is TGTGCCAGCAGCCCTGAGTCTAGGGAGACCCAGTACTTC. As protein: CASSPESRETQYF.

The V gene is TRBV10-3, the J gene TRBJ2-7; TRBD1 or TRBD2 may be the D gene (5 bases each). This CDR3 has 16 amino acids. The germline V and J ends were trimmed by 0 bases and 3 bases, with 15 bases remaining between them. Per the germline V gene, CDR1 is ENHRY and CDR2 is SYGVKD. This CDR3 reads CAISESLGGTLYEQYF. The CDR3 coding sequence is TGTGCCATCAGTGAGTCCCTCGGTGGGACCCTCTACGAGCAGTACTTC.

The chain joins TRBV5-4 to TRBJ1-2; D not resolved. The ends were cut back, 4 bases at V and 3 bases at J, with 7 bases in the middle. The CDR3 contains 12 residues. Germline V gene sequence: CDR1 SGHNT, CDR2 YYREEE (reference sequence). The CDR3, as DNA: TGTGCCAGCAGCACAGACTACTATGGCTACACCTTC. This encodes CASSTDYYGYTF.

The genes are TRBV2 and TRBJ2-3; D ambiguous. The germline gives CDR1 SNHLY, CDR2 FYNNEI. The germline V and J ends were trimmed by 7 bases and 2 bases, with 13 bases remaining between them. CDR3 length: 14 amino acids. The CDR3 region is CASNLIADTDTQYF. The CDR3 DNA follows: TGTGCCAGCAATCTGATTGCGGACACAGATACGCAGTATTTT.

The gene calls are TRBV5-1 and TRBJ2-7; possibly TRBD1 for D (8 bases). Looked up from germline, CDR1 is SGHRS and CDR2 is YFSETQ. This CDR3 is built from 15 residues. V dropped 5 bases and J dropped 4 bases, with 19 bases sitting between them. The CDR3: CASRITGGGLYEQYF. Written as DNA, the CDR3 is TGCGCCAGCAGAATCACAGGGGGGGGACTTTACGAGCAGTACTTC.

This clonotype was seen a handful of times. J is TRBJ1-6 and V is TRBV6-1; 7 positions match TRBD1. The CDR3 runs 14 residues. The V gene's germline CDR1 is MNHNS and CDR2 SASEGT. V lost 6 bases to trimming and J lost 8 bases; unmatched junction nucleotides: 7. CDR3 residues: CASSLRGPDSPLHF. DNA for the CDR3: TGTGCCAGCAGCCTTAGGGGGCCTGATTCACCCCTCCACTTT.